This paragraph covers one T cell receptor beta chain sequence. V lost 7 bases and J lost 8; bases outside the gene matches: 14. Per germline, CDR1 LNHDA and CDR2 SQIVND (reference sequence). The CDR3 consists of 15 residues. The data derive from a study of blood T cell repertoires in COVID-19. Profiled with immunoSEQ multiplex PCR; TCRdb holds only in-frame clones, not every one. The table shows about 160,000 clones, with more than 75% occurring only once. Participant age was roughly 18 to 90 years, and participants resided in 25 or so US areas. The chain joins TRBV19 to TRBJ1-5; the match to TRBD1 covers 7 bases. Input material: PBMCs or T cells enriched from blood (not recorded which). The receptor's source is a woman in her fifties or sixties who had recovered from COVID-19. The CDR3: CASKRRDRILEPQHF. Written as DNA, the CDR3 is TGTGCCAGTAAACGACGGGACAGAATATTGGAGCCCCAGCATTTT.